This T cell receptor (beta chain) is from a study of beta chain features in type 1 diabetes. Study conclusions and caveats: Patients with Type 1 diabetes showed moderately but significantly shorter TCRB CDR3s in all four CD4+ subsets. PCR might favor shorter templates, but any such skew would affect patients and controls equally.

Sequencing targeted expressed TCRB transcripts, as all isolated RNA had been reverse transcribed. Sequenced by immunoSEQ multiplex PCR; TCRdb stores in-frame clones only, minus some. This sample has 300,000 or so clones, with roughly 13% found just once. This clone was seen only a few times. Its antigen remains unknown. The length of the CDR3 is 13 residues. Trimming cost V 6 bases and J 8 bases; bases outside gene matches: 7. The germline CDR1 and CDR2 sequences are SGHRS and YFSETQ. The sample consisted of naive CD4+ T cells from blood. The TCR was taken from a man younger than 40 with type 1 diabetes. The rearrangement links TRBV5-1 to TRBJ2-1; 8 bases line up with TRBD1. The CDR3 DNA reads TGCGCCAGCACGTTCCAGGGGGCCGATGAGCAGTTCTTC. Translating gives CASTFQGADEQFF.